Listed below are T cell receptor beta chains from one sample, sequenced in a study of shared clonotypes between healthy human individuals. This table comes from immunoSEQ multiplex PCR, and its TCRdb copy is limited to in-frame clones, with some not included. In the table there are around 620,000 clones, 85% to 95% of which are singletons. Sample: naive CD8+ T cells sorted from blood. Receptors were obtained from a woman younger than 45 in good health. Both conserved end residues are part of each CDR3. A D gene is named only where the DNA matches it firmly. Only some rows state a clone size, as once, few, many or a class for expanded clones.

CDR3 DNA,CDR3 protein,clone size,D gene,J gene,V gene
TGTGCCAGCAAACCGGGTCCAGCGGGATTAATGGCAGATACGCAGTATTTT,CASKPGPAGLMADTQYF,once,TRBD2,TRBJ2-3,TRBV7-9
TGTGCCAGCAGCTTAGGCCACCCTGAAGCTTTCTTT,CASSLGHPEAFF,few,NA,TRBJ1-1,TRBV7-9
TGTGCCAGCAGCTCCGAATTTCCGGGAGTATATTTT,CASSSEFPGVYF,once,NA,TRBJ1-3,TRBV7-8
TGTGCCAGCAGTTTGACAGACCTTAATGAAAAACTGTTTTTT,CASSLTDLNEKLFF,NA,NA,TRBJ1-4,TRBV28
TGTGCCAGCTCACCACCGGGTTCCCGCGAGCAGTACTTC,CASSPPGSREQYF,NA,NA,TRBJ2-7,TRBV18
TGTGCCAGCAGCTTAGAGGTAGGATCGAGCTACGAGCAGTACTTC,CASSLEVGSSYEQYF,NA,NA,TRBJ2-7,TRBV7-9
TGTGCCAGCCTCCTCAGCTACGGAAACACCATATATTTT,CASLLSYGNTIYF,NA,NA,TRBJ1-3,TRBV5-6
TGTGCCAGTATCATAAGGCCCCGACTAGCGGGAAACACCCACGAGCAGTACTTC,CASIIRPRLAGNTHEQYF,NA,TRBD2,TRBJ2-7,TRBV19
TGTGCCAGCAGCGGGCCTCCTTCGGGTCTCGAGCAGTACTTC,CASSGPPSGLEQYF,NA,NA,TRBJ2-7,TRBV5-6
TGTGCCAGCAGCTTAACGCGGGACGGGGAGCAGTTCTTC,CASSLTRDGEQFF,NA,NA,TRBJ2-1,TRBV7-6
TGTGCCAGCAGCTTGGGACTAGCGGGCGGTGGGGGGCAGTACTTC,CASSLGLAGGGGQYF,NA,TRBD2,TRBJ2-7,TRBV5-6
TGTGCCAGCAGTTATGGGGCGTCGGCGAACACTGAAGCTTTCTTT,CASSYGASANTEAFF,NA,NA,TRBJ1-1,TRBV6-5
TGTGCCAGCAGCTTTAGCGGGAGGGCCAGCGAGCAGTACTTC,CASSFSGRASEQYF,once,TRBD2,TRBJ2-7,TRBV5-6
TGTGCCAGCAGCCCTGGACTCTCCTACGAGCAGTACTTC,CASSPGLSYEQYF,NA,NA,TRBJ2-7,TRBV11-2
TGTGCCAGCAGCCGGGGACTAGCGGGGGTAACCACGAACACCGGGGAGCTGTTTTTT,CASSRGLAGVTTNTGELFF,NA,TRBD2,TRBJ2-2,TRBV5-6
TGTGCCAGCAGCAAAGGACAGTACACCGGGGAGCTGTTTTTT,CASSKGQYTGELFF,NA,NA,TRBJ2-2,TRBV27
TGTGCCAGCAGTGATGGGGGCGCGGGCACTGAAGCTTTCTTT,CASSDGGAGTEAFF,NA,NA,TRBJ1-1,TRBV2
TGTGCCAGCAGCGACGGAGTAGCGGGAGTCCAAGAGCAGTACTTC,CASSDGVAGVQEQYF,NA,TRBD2,TRBJ2-7,TRBV5-6
TGCAGTGCCAGGATGGTGGGGGAGCAGTACTTC,CSARMVGEQYF,NA,NA,TRBJ2-7,TRBV20-1
TGCGCCAGCTATTCAATCGAGATCGGGACAGGGAGATACGAGCAGTACTTC,CASYSIEIGTGRYEQYF,NA,TRBD1,TRBJ2-7,TRBV23-1
TGTGCCAGCAGTTTTAACGGAGGGGACACTGAAGCTTTCTTT,CASSFNGGDTEAFF,NA,NA,TRBJ1-1,TRBV27
TGTGCCAGCAGTCCCGGGACGGAGCACGATGAGCAGTTCTTC,CASSPGTEHDEQFF,NA,NA,TRBJ2-1,TRBV28
TGCGCCAGCAGCTTGGCTGAGCACAACGAGCAGTACTTC,CASSLAEHNEQYF,NA,NA,TRBJ2-7,TRBV5-1
TGTGCCAGCAGCTTAGTCTTCCAGACCCAGTACTTC,CASSLVFQTQYF,NA,NA,TRBJ2-5,TRBV7-9
TGTGCCAGCAGTTTTCGGACTAGCGGATACAATGAGCAGTTCTTC,CASSFRTSGYNEQFF,NA,TRBD2,TRBJ2-1,TRBV27
TGTGCCAGCACCAACCCGGGACAGATGAACACTGAAGCTTTCTTT,CASTNPGQMNTEAFF,NA,TRBD1,TRBJ1-1,TRBV28
TGTGCCAGCAGCTTTGGGGGAATAGAGACCCAGTACTTC,CASSFGGIETQYF,once,NA,TRBJ2-5,TRBV7-9
TGCGCCAGCAGTCAATCATGGAGCTCCTACGAGCAGTACTTC,CASSQSWSSYEQYF,once,NA,TRBJ2-7,TRBV23-1
TGTGCCAGTAGTATAGAGTGGCAGAACACCGGGGAGCTGTTTTTT,CASSIEWQNTGELFF,NA,NA,TRBJ2-2,TRBV19
TGTGCCAGCAGACAGGGTTTGTTTCAGCCCCAGCATTTT,CASRQGLFQPQHF,NA,NA,TRBJ1-5,TRBV6-6
TGTGCCAGCAGCTTAGGGGCCTCTTACGAGCAGTACTTC,CASSLGASYEQYF,NA,NA,TRBJ2-7,TRBV7-9